One sample yielded the 27 T cell receptor beta chains listed below, sequenced in a study of blood T cell repertoires in COVID-19 (TCRdb year 2020). Library preparation was by the immunoSEQ multiplex PCR assay. The table was pulled from immuneACCESS by TCRdb, which kept in-frame rearrangements only. Such tables lose some clones; where checked, under half of the loss comes from unresolved V genes, and the rest has no known cause. This sample gives roughly 41,000 clones in total; around 87% of them show up just once. The top ten clonotypes cover 20% to 25% of the sample. The sequencing input was peripheral blood. These receptors originate from a man between 60 and 75 years old with active or convalescent COVID-19.

The chain has TRBV28 and TRBJ2-5; 10 bases line up with TRBD1. CDR1 is MDHEN, CDR2 SYDVKM, per germline. Germline trimming cut 8 bases from V and 2 bases from J; bases unmatched to any gene: 8. The CDR3 is made up of 15 amino acids. The CDR3 DNA is TGTGCCAGCCCCCCGGACAGGGGGAGTCAAGAGACCCAGTACTTC. Protein product: CASPPDRGSQETQYF.

This chain uses TRBV2 with TRBJ2-5, with D possibly matching TRBD1 (6 bases). This CDR3 region has 12 residues. Deletions cut 8 bases from V and 0 bases from J, with 7 bases between. Per germline, CDR1 SNHLY and CDR2 FYNNEI. The CDR3: CASQGYQETQYF. The CDR3 DNA is TGTGCCAGCCAGGGGTACCAAGAGACCCAGTACTTC.

This chain uses TRBV20-1 with TRBJ2-4; TRBD2 matches 7 bases. J was trimmed by 5 bases and V by 6 bases; bases with no gene match: 7. The CDR3 runs to 13 residues. Germline CDR1 and CDR2: DFQATT and SNEGSKA (reference sequence). The CDR3 DNA reads as TGCAGTGCCAGTGGGAGGGCCGAAAACATTCAGTACTTC. It translates to CSASGRAENIQYF.

CDR3 sequence: CASSRTTGTGDSDGYTF. The CDR3 nucleotides are TGTGCCAGCTCACGAACTACCGGGACAGGGGATTCGGATGGCTACACCTTC. This chain connects TRBV18 to TRBJ1-2, with 10 bases that match TRBD1. The CDR3 extends over 17 amino acids. From germline, CDR1 is KGHSH and CDR2 LQKENI. The ends lost 4 bases at V and 6 bases at J; junction bases unmatched: 14.

The J gene is TRBJ1-4, the V gene TRBV5-1, with D perhaps matching TRBD1 (6 bases). The ends were cut back, 0 bases at V and 3 bases at J, with 9 bases in the middle. The CDR3 covers 15 residues. CDR1 is SGHRS, CDR2 YFSETQ, per germline. This CDR3 reads CASSLEGGANEKLFF. CDR3 nucleotides: TGCGCCAGCAGCTTGGAAGGGGGAGCTAATGAAAAACTGTTTTTT.

This chain connects TRBV10-3 to TRBJ2-7; the match to TRBD2 covers 9 bases. V was pared by 2 bases and J by 1 base, with 3 bases of the junction left unmatched. The CDR3 consists of 15 residues. Germline V gene sequence: CDR1 ENHRY, CDR2 SYGVKD. CDR3 DNA sequence: TGTGCCATCAGTGAGGGGACTAGCCTTTCCTACGAGCAGTACTTC. Protein sequence: CAISEGTSLSYEQYF.

The V gene is TRBV21-1, the J gene TRBJ2-4; whether TRBD1, the table's D call, matches the DNA was not checked. TRBV21-1 is an annotated pseudogene. The CDR3 covers 20 residues. The chain's CDR3 is CASRHNVGDRGDLAKNIQYF. CDR3 nucleotides: TGTGCCAGCAGACACAATGTGGGGGACAGGGGCGATCTAGCCAAAAACATTCAGTACTTC.

The chain combines TRBV30 with TRBJ2-7, with a tentative D call TRBD1 (6 bases). CDR1 and CDR2 (germline): GTSNPN, SVGIG (reference sequence). The CDR3 runs 16 residues. V shed 1 base and J shed 7 bases, with 23 bases lying between them. The CDR3 spells CAWSARLVGSGVEQYF. The CDR3 bases are TGTGCCTGGAGTGCCCGCCTCGTGGGCTCAGGGGTTGAGCAGTACTTC. Looking up the rest from reference TRBV30 and TRBJ2-7 gives the full variable domain: SQTIHQWPATLVQPVGSPLSLECTVEGTSNPNLYWYRQAAGRGLQLLFYSVGIGQISSEVPQNLSASRPQDRQFILSSKKLLLSDSGFYLCAWSARLVGSGVEQYFGPGTRLTVT.

Here the CDR3 reads CASSFNRVRSPLHF. The CDR3 DNA reads TGTGCCAGCAGCTTCAACAGGGTCCGGTCACCCCTCCACTTT. The V and J genes are TRBV3-1 (or the pseudogene TRBV3-2) and TRBJ1-6, with TRBD1 as a possible D gene (6 bases). The CDR3 contains 14 residues. The V gene's germline CDR1 is LGHDT and CDR2 YNNKEL (reference sequence). The V end was cut by 5 bases, the J end by 10 bases, with 15 bases between.

The chain couples TRBV11-2 to TRBJ2-1, with 11 bases identical to TRBD2. With 3 bases clipped from V and 9 bases from J, the junction kept 7 bases outside the gene matches. CDR1 and CDR2 from the germline V gene are SGHAT and FQNNGV. The CDR3 sequence is 15 residues long. CDR3 DNA: TGTGCCAGCAGCTTTATAGCGGGAGGGCCGAGTGAGCAGTTCTTC. Protein: CASSFIAGGPSEQFF.

This clone appeared a few times. J is TRBJ2-3 and V is TRBV7-6; a possible D gene is TRBD2 (5 bases). There are 12 residues in the CDR3. Germline CDR1 and CDR2: SGHVS and FNYEAQ. V gave up 4 bases and J gave up 9 bases, with 11 bases separating them. In DNA, the CDR3 is TGTGCCAGCAGCTCGACTATCCAAACGCAGTATTTT. Translated: CASSSTIQTQYF.

J is TRBJ2-5 and V is TRBV11-2; 8 bases are a match to TRBD2. Looked up from germline, CDR1 is SGHAT and CDR2 is FQNNGV. This CDR3 region has 16 residues. The junction had 13 bases not matched to a gene; V was cut back by 5 bases and J by 5 bases. CDR3 DNA: TGTGCCAGCAGCCCACGGGGGGGGGAGGTGTGGGAGACCCAGTACTTC. Encoded protein: CASSPRGGEVWETQYF.

This chain joins TRBV6-2 or TRBV6-3 and TRBJ2-6; maybe TRBD1 (5 bases). Germline V gene lookup returns CDR1 MNHEY and CDR2 SVGEGT. The V end was cut by 0 bases, the J end by 1 base, with 10 bases between. There are 17 residues in the CDR3. For the CDR3, the DNA is TGTGCCAGCAGTTACTCGAGTAGGGGTTCTGGGGCCAACGTCCTGACTTTC. Protein product: CASSYSSRGSGANVLTF.

The chain couples TRBV7-9 to TRBJ2-7, with 7 positions matching TRBD2. CDR1 is SEHNR and CDR2 is FQNEAQ in the germline V gene (reference sequence). V was pared by 3 bases and J by 0 bases, with 8 bases of the junction left unmatched. This CDR3 has 16 amino acids. The DNA for the CDR3 is TGTGCCAGCAGCTTGGGCCGGGGGGACGGCTCCTACGAGCAGTACTTC. This gives the protein CASSLGRGDGSYEQYF.

The table lists this clone with a count of one. The chain recombines TRBV11-2 with TRBJ2-2; perhaps TRBD2 as D (5 bases). The germline CDR1 and CDR2 sequences are SGHAT and FQNNGV. The length of the CDR3 is 15 residues. Trimming shortened V by 2 bases and J by 6 bases, and 13 bases separated the two germline ends. CDR3: CASSLTGMKAGELFF. The CDR3 region has the DNA TGTGCCAGCAGCTTAACCGGGATGAAGGCCGGGGAGCTGTTTTTT.

The rearrangement uses TRBV11-2 and TRBJ2-5, with D possibly matching TRBD1 (5 bases). The CDR3 length is 16 residues. V shed 5 bases and J shed 4 bases, with 20 bases lying between them. Germline V gene lookup returns CDR1 SGHAT and CDR2 FQNNGV. The CDR3 sequence: CASSTNPAGKTETQYF. The CDR3 DNA reads as TGTGCCAGCAGCACGAACCCGGCAGGGAAGACAGAGACCCAGTACTTC.

The V and J genes are TRBV7-7 and TRBJ2-1; TRBD2 is a possible D gene (6 bases). V was cut by 3 bases and J by 9 bases, with 9 bases left in between. CDR1 SSHAT and CDR2 FNYEAQ come from the germline V gene (reference sequence). This CDR3 has 12 amino acids. The CDR3 sequence is CASSLEGREQFF. The DNA of the CDR3 is TGTGCCAGCAGCTTGGAGGGACGTGAGCAGTTCTTC.

The rearrangement uses TRBV20-1 and TRBJ2-7; 7 bases map to TRBD1. V lost 5 bases, J lost 4 bases, and 2 bases stayed unmatched. The CDR3 has 11 residues. Germline CDR1 DFQATT, CDR2 SNEGSKA (reference sequence). The CDR3 bases are TGCAGTGCTGTACAGGGGTACGAGCAGTACTTC. This encodes CSAVQGYEQYF.

This clone has only one observation. This rearrangement joins TRBV27 to TRBJ2-2; 7 bases agree with TRBD2. Trimming took 3 bases from V and 8 from J; bases not matched to a gene: 3. The CDR3 runs 13 residues. From germline, CDR1 is MNHEY and CDR2 SMNVEV (reference sequence). CDR3 nucleotide sequence: TGTGCCAGCAGTTTGGCGGGAGAGGGGGAGCTGTTTTTT. This encodes CASSLAGEGELFF.

V is TRBV9 and J is TRBJ2-7; 9 bases are a match to TRBD2. The CDR3 runs to 14 residues. V dropped 3 bases and J dropped 2; count of bases not matched to a gene: 3. CDR1 is SGDLS, CDR2 YYNGEE, per germline. CDR3 region: CASSEAGGTYEQYF. CDR3 in DNA: TGTGCCAGCAGCGAAGCGGGAGGCACCTACGAGCAGTACTTC.

The chain joins TRBV2 to TRBJ2-4, with 7 bases identical to TRBD1. The CDR3 covers 15 residues. Losses at the gene ends were 5 bases for V and 8 bases for J; bases not matched to a gene: 12. Germline V gives CDR1 SNHLY, CDR2 FYNNEI. CDR3 bases: TGTGCCAGCAGTCGCAACGGACAGGCGGCGGACATTCAGTACTTC. Translated: CASSRNGQAADIQYF.

Notes on this clone: Distinct nucleotide sequences in the sample also encode this CDR3. The CDR3 sequence is CSVRQGAGGNTIYF. CDR3 coding DNA: TGCAGCGTTCGACAGGGGGCAGGTGGAAACACCATATATTTT. This chain links TRBV29-1 with TRBJ1-3; 10 nucleotides agree with TRBD1. Per germline, CDR1 SQVTM and CDR2 ANQGSEA. Trimming at V came to 5 bases and at J to 3 bases, leaving 4 bases not matched to a gene. CDR3 length: 14 amino acids.

The chain carries TRBV6-1 and TRBJ1-2, with D possibly TRBD1 on 5 matching bases. The germline V and J ends were trimmed by 3 bases and 2 bases, with 13 bases remaining between them. The germline CDR1 and CDR2 sequences are MNHNS and SASEGT. CDR3 length: 15 residues. The DNA for the CDR3 is TGTGCCAGCAGTGAGCTATCCCAGGGAAACTATGGCTACACCTTC. It codes for CASSELSQGNYGYTF.

The chain is built from TRBV5-5 and TRBJ2-1; 9 nucleotides match TRBD2. The germline gives CDR1 SGHKS, CDR2 YYEKEE (reference sequence). With V trimmed by 0 bases and J by 2 bases, 9 bases remained unmatched. The CDR3 has 18 amino acids. CDR3 protein: CASSLAVWGGRAYNEQFF. CDR3 DNA sequence: TGTGCCAGCAGCTTGGCTGTGTGGGGCGGGAGGGCCTACAATGAGCAGTTCTTC.

This clone was found once. The chain combines TRBV28 with TRBJ2-2; a possible D gene is TRBD2 (6 bases). Trimming cost V 6 bases and J 7 bases, with 21 bases left between them. Germline V CDR1 and CDR2: MDHEN, SYDVKM. The CDR3 spans 16 residues. CDR3 in DNA: TGTGCCAGCAGGCCACGGGACGGAGGGGCCGGCGGGGAGCTGTTTTTT. This codes for CASRPRDGGAGGELFF.

The chain recombines TRBV10-3 with TRBJ2-7; no clear D. The CDR3 covers 11 residues. The germline V and J ends were trimmed by 7 bases and 5 bases, with 9 bases remaining between them. Germline lookup yields CDR1 ENHRY and CDR2 SYGVKD. CDR3 protein: CAIKREDEQYF. CDR3 bases: TGTGCCATCAAACGAGAGGACGAGCAGTACTTC.

The CDR3 sequence: CASSLITGLGPGEQFF. The CDR3 nucleotides are TGCGCCAGCAGCCTAATTACAGGGTTAGGCCCGGGTGAGCAGTTCTTC. J is TRBJ2-1 and V is TRBV5-1, with D perhaps matching TRBD1 (6 bases). Trimming stripped 4 bases from V and 9 bases from J, with 23 bases between. CDR1 is SGHRS and CDR2 is YFSETQ in the germline V gene. This CDR3 spans 16 amino acids.